This T cell receptor beta chain is from a study of cytomegalovirus exposure and HLA in healthy donors. Findings and caveats of the study: Across donors, sequencing depth was assumed by presence/absence analyses to be roughly uniform. Generally TCR sequences proved uncommon, though certain public TCRs appeared in numerous donors.

The CDR3 contains 15 residues. Germline values: CDR1 LNHDA, CDR2 SQIVND (reference sequence). The V segment lost 6 bases and the J segment 6 bases; nucleotides outside the gene matches: 10. Both 60 Vbeta primers and 13 Jbeta primers went into the PCR. Clones were sequenced by immunoSEQ multiplex PCR, and TCRdb holds only the in-frame ones, with some missing. Of roughly 100,000 clones listed, approximately 73% are singletons. Turning to this clone: Its matching antigen is unknown.

The sample was PBMCs. This TCR was recovered from a woman under 30 in good health and CMV-seropositive. The chain joins TRBV19 to TRBJ2-7; 11 bases line up with TRBD2. CDR3 sequence reads: CASSGIAGGLSEQYF. The DNA of the CDR3 is TGTGCCAGTAGCGGTATAGCGGGAGGGTTATCCGAGCAGTACTTC.